The subject of this entry is one TCR beta chain. The CDR3 spans 12 residues. Trimming cost V 2 bases and J 8 bases, with 10 bases left between them. Germline CDR1 reads MNHEY; CDR2 reads SVGEGT. This table comes from immunoSEQ multiplex PCR, and its TCRdb copy is limited to in-frame clones, with some not included. Found here are roughly 70,000 clones, over 80% of them singletons; the top ten hold around 6.7%. This specimen comes from a study of blood T cell repertoires in COVID-19. The sample taken for sequencing was peripheral blood. The sequence was collected from a woman at least 80 years old with active COVID-19. The rearrangement links TRBV6-2 or TRBV6-3 to TRBJ2-7; D is possibly TRBD2 (6 bases). CDR3 nucleotides: TGTGCCAGCAGTTACCTAGGGACTCAGCAGTACTTC. This translates into CASSYLGTQQYF.